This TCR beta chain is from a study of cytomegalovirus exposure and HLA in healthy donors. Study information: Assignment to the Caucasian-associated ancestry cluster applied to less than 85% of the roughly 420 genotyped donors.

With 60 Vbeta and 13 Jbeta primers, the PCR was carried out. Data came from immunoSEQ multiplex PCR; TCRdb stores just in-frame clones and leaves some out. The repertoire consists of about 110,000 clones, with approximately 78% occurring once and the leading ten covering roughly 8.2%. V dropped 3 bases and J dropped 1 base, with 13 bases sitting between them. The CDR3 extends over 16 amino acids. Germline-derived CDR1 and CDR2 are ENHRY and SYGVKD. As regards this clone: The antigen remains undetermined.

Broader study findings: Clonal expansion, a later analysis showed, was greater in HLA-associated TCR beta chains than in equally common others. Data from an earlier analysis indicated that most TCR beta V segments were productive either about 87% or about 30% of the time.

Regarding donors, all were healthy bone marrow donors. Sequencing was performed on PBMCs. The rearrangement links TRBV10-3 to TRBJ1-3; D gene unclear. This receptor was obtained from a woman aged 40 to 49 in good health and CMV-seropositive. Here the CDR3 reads CAISDFILESGNTIYF. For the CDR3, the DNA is TGTGCCATCAGTGACTTCATCCTCGAGTCTGGAAACACCATATATTTT.